Each of the 6 T cell receptor beta chains below was sequenced from the same sample in a study of T cells in Graves' hyperthyroidism and ophthalmopathy. Template material for amplifying TCR beta CDR3 regions consisted of RNA transcripts. In the first-round RT-PCR of the TCR CDR3, the HTBI primer set was used. TCRdb reprocessed the multiplex PCR reads via MiXCR and lists one record per CDR3 protein. The sample comprises under 350,000 distinct CDR3 sequences, approximately 15% of which are singletons, and over 45% rests with the top ten. The source material was blood. Receptor source: a woman between 55 and 75 years old with Graves' ophthalmopathy.

The rearrangement joins TRBV4-3 to TRBJ2-1; TRBD2 agrees at 14 bases. V was pared by 3 bases and J by 4 bases, with 11 bases of the junction left unmatched. Per germline, CDR1 LGHNA and CDR2 YSLEER. The CDR3 extends over 19 amino acids. The CDR3: CASSQWGPGLAGDYNEQFF. The CDR3 coding sequence is TGCGCCAGCAGCCAGTGGGGACCGGGACTAGCGGGAGATTACAATGAGCAGTTCTTC.

This clonotype was recorded at least ten times. This chain uses TRBV11-2 with TRBJ1-6; no definite D call. The length of the CDR3 is 14 residues. The germline CDR1 and CDR2 sequences are SGHAT and FQNNGV. V gave up 4 bases and J gave up 10 bases, with 14 bases separating them. The CDR3 bases are TGTGCCAGCAGCTCCCTTGTAGGCGGGTCACCCCTCCACTTT. This codes for CASSSLVGGSPLHF.

Concerning this clonotype itself: A much larger clone is a single base away; this may be a read error. The chain joins TRBV20-1 to TRBJ2-5; 12 positions agree with TRBD2. Germline CDR1 is DFQATT and CDR2 is SNEGSKA (reference sequence). The CDR3 is 11 residues long. In nucleotides, the CDR3 is TGCAGTACTAGCGGGGGGGAGACCCAGTACTTC. As protein: CSTSGGETQYF.

The chain carries TRBV5-1 and TRBJ2-7; tentatively, D is TRBD2 (5 bases). The V end lost 3 bases, the J end lost 0 bases, and 16 bases lay between the germline ends. Germline V CDR1 and CDR2: SGHRS, YFSETQ. There are 16 residues in the CDR3. DNA of the CDR3: TGCGCCAGCAGCTCGGATCTAGCTCGGAGCTCCTACGAGCAGTACTTC. Protein: CASSSDLARSSYEQYF. Using reference TRBV5-1 and TRBJ2-7 for the parts outside the CDR3, the full variable domain is KAGVTQTPRYLIKTRGQQVTLSCSPISGHRSVSWYQQTPGQGLQFLFEYFSETQRNKGNFPGRFSGRQFSNSRSEMNVSTLELGDSALYLCASSSDLARSSYEQYFGPGTRLTVT.

The rearrangement links TRBV28 to TRBJ2-7; D is ambiguous. CDR1 and CDR2 from the germline V gene are MDHEN and SYDVKM. The CDR3 contains 14 residues. The V and J ends lost 2 bases and 0 bases respectively, with 8 bases between them. The CDR3 coding sequence is TGTGCCAGCAGTTTAGCGGCGAGCTCCTACGAGCAGTACTTC. Translation gives CASSLAASSYEQYF.

This clonotype was detected a few times. The gene calls are TRBV10-2 and TRBJ2-2; 10 nucleotides line up with TRBD2. This CDR3 region has 17 residues. The V and J ends lost 2 bases and 3 bases, in that order; junction bases with no gene match: 6. Germline V gene data show CDR1 as WSHSY and CDR2 as SAAADI. The CDR3 DNA sequence: TGCGCCAGCAGTGAGCCAGCGGGGGGGGTCGACACCGGGGAGCTGTTTTTT. Translating it yields CASSEPAGGVDTGELFF.